This T cell receptor beta chain stems from a study of cytomegalovirus exposure and HLA in healthy donors. Of note for this clone: No antigen is known for it.

Vbeta (60) and Jbeta (13) primers were used in the PCR. Data came from immunoSEQ multiplex PCR; TCRdb stores just in-frame clones and leaves some out. The sample yields tens of thousands of clones, 65% to 80% seen once. Findings and caveats of the study: A later analysis appeared to link common viral pathogens to several of the most significant clusters.

The source is a woman aged 45-59 years in good health and CMV-seronegative. Sample: PBMCs.

The CDR3 is CASSPQNYEQYF. Here the CDR3 DNA reads TGCGCCAGCAGCCCCCAGAATTACGAGCAGTACTTC. The rearrangement links TRBV5-1 to TRBJ2-7; D not resolved. Germline CDR1 reads SGHRS; CDR2 reads YFSETQ. The CDR3 has 12 amino acids. V was shortened by 4 bases and J by 4 bases, with 9 bases between the two germline ends.